The present entry profiles one T cell receptor (beta chain) with its context. Its specificity is not known. This entry comes from a study of blood T cells in healthy people across ages. Primers used in a second PCR of roughly 6 to 12 cycles were a sample-barcoded 5' primer and a J-beta primer mix. Every individual sample yielded 2.5 million or more paired-end reads (each containing CDR3). Each CDR3 protein is one row after TCRdb ran MiXCR on the 5' RACE reads. The repertoire consists of some 780,000 distinct CDR3 sequences, with more than 55% occurring once and the leading ten covering under 30%. Every sample yielded at least 6 million isolated PBMCs. Samples each yielded at least 5.5 micrograms of total RNA. Regarding the study as a whole: It was held that the diversity estimates obtained from one million T cells were underestimates.

From germline, CDR1 is SQVTM and CDR2 ANQGSEA. V lost 3 bases and J lost 2, with 11 bases in between. The length of the CDR3 is 14 residues. The sequence was obtained from a man in his forties in good health. The rearrangement uses TRBV29-1 and TRBJ2-1; tentative D call: TRBD1 (5 bases). The specimen sequenced was blood. CDR3 amino acids: CSVDREPAYNEQFF. DNA for the CDR3: TGCAGCGTTGACAGGGAACCTGCCTACAATGAGCAGTTCTTC.